Each of the 4 T cell receptor beta chains below was sequenced from the same sample in a study of CD8 T cells in Susac syndrome (dated by TCRdb to between 2017 and 2020). The library was built by means of the immunoSEQ multiplex PCR assay. RNA was extracted using the RNeasy kit, and roughly 0.5 to 1 ug of the RNA was reverse transcribed with random hexamers. TCRdb applied fastp at Q25 and MiXCR to the public reads, then kept only in-frame beta chains. Rows with a matching CDR3 protein are joined into one entry that keeps the most common DNA and genes. This sample gives 150,000 or so distinct CDR3 sequences in total; about 95% of them show up just once. The top ten clonotypes cover about 0.16% of the sample. Material: CD4+ T cells from PBMCs. The receptors shown here come from a human donor with Susac syndrome.

Notes on this clonotype: The junction departs from germline at one end; a sequencing error may be responsible. The V gene is TRBV5-1, the J gene TRBJ2-5; no definite D call. CDR1 and CDR2 (germline): SGHRS, YFSETQ. The CDR3 sequence is 12 residues long. The CDR3 loop reads CASSLEQETQYF. The CDR3 DNA follows: TGTGCCAGCAGCTTGGAACAAGAGACCCAGTACTTC.

The chain couples TRBV9 to TRBJ1-5; TRBD1 is a possible D gene (6 bases). V was shortened by 6 bases and J by 3 bases, with 10 bases between the two germline ends. Germline CDR1 is SGDLS and CDR2 is YYNGEE. The CDR3 loop spans 13 amino acids. The chain's CDR3 is CASNRDDNQPQHF. The CDR3 bases are TGTGCCAGCAACAGGGACGACAATCAGCCCCAGCATTTT.

V usage is TRBV12-3 or TRBV12-4 and J usage is TRBJ2-1; 8 bases are a match to TRBD1. This CDR3 has 14 residues. V was clipped by 6 bases and J by 8 bases; unmatched bases: 9. CDR3: CASSPGQGWDEQFF. DNA for the CDR3: TGTGCCAGCAGCCCCGGACAGGGTTGGGATGAGCAGTTCTTC.

This CDR3 is CASSIGQGMSETQYF. CDR3 coding DNA: TGTGCCAGCAGTATCGGACAGGGGATGTCGGAGACCCAGTACTTC. This rearrangement joins TRBV12-3 or TRBV12-4 to TRBJ2-5; 9 nucleotides agree with TRBD1. V lost 5 bases to trimming and J lost 5 bases; unmatched junction nucleotides: 9. There are 15 residues in the CDR3.